These 10 T cell receptor beta chains came from one sample sequenced in a study of identifying expanded T cells in peripheral blood. TCRdb keeps only in-frame clones here, not all; method: immunoSEQ multiplex PCR. The table has 83,000 or so clones, around nine tenths seen once. The specimen was blood. The origin of the receptors is a person between 18 and 75 years old in good health.

This chain uses TRBV6-5 with TRBJ1-1; 10 bases align to TRBD1. The junction had 6 bases not matched to a gene; V was cut back by 6 bases and J by 5 bases. The germline V gene has CDR1 MNHEY and CDR2 SVGAGI. The CDR3 runs 14 residues. The CDR3 DNA follows: TGTGCCAGCAGCGAGACAGGGGGCGGAACTGAAGCTTTCTTT. Translation gives CASSETGGGTEAFF.

The V call is TRBV15, the J call TRBJ1-2; a possible D gene is TRBD1 (5 bases). The CDR3 spans 14 residues. The germline V and J ends were trimmed by 3 bases and 0 bases, with 8 bases remaining between them. Germline V lookup: CDR1 LNHNV, CDR2 YYDKDF (reference sequence). This chain's CDR3 is CATSRGRTNYGYTF. CDR3 bases: TGTGCCACCAGCAGGGGACGGACTAACTATGGCTACACCTTC. The full variable domain, in which reference TRBV15 and TRBJ1-2 provide the parts outside the CDR3, is DAMVIQNPRYQVTQFGKPVTLSCSQTLNHNVMYWYQQKSSQAPKLLFHYYDKDFNNEADTPDNFQSRRPNTSFCFLDIRSPGLGDTAMYLCATSRGRTNYGYTFGSGTRLTVV.

This clone was recorded only once. This chain links TRBV4-1 with TRBJ2-7, with D maybe TRBD1 (6 bases). Germline loops: CDR1 MGHRA, CDR2 YSYEKL. This CDR3 region has 14 residues. V was trimmed by 0 bases and J by 1 base, leaving 7 bases between them. CDR3 bases: TGCGCCAGCAGCCAAGACACAGGGTCCTACGAGCAGTACTTC. Translating it yields CASSQDTGSYEQYF.

The V and J genes are TRBV7-9 and TRBJ2-3; D uncertain. CDR1 and CDR2 (germline): SEHNR, FQNEAQ (reference sequence). Between the trimmed V and J ends, which lost 2 bases and 4 bases, there was a span of 7 bases. The CDR3 has 13 residues. CDR3 bases: TGTGCCAGCAGCTTAACGCCCCCAGATACGCAGTATTTT. Its translation is CASSLTPPDTQYF.

The chain is built from TRBV30 and TRBJ1-2, with D possibly being TRBD1 (6 bases). Germline CDR1 reads GTSNPN; CDR2 reads SVGIG (reference sequence). Trimming pared 4 bases from V and 4 bases from J, leaving 13 bases between. There are 13 residues in the CDR3. The CDR3 region is CAWTTGGGYGYTF. The CDR3 bases are TGTGCCTGGACGACGGGGGGCGGCTATGGCTACACCTTC.

A single count supports this clone. The chain recombines TRBV28 with TRBJ1-5; D unresolved. The CDR3 length is 15 residues. The germline gives CDR1 MDHEN, CDR2 SYDVKM. Trimming removed 2 bases at V and 0 bases at J, with 8 bases between. The DNA for the CDR3 is TGTGCCAGCAGTTTAAGGCGGTATAGCAATCAGCCCCAGCATTTT. It is translated as CASSLRRYSNQPQHF.

There are a few counts of this clone. The DNA of the CDR3 is TGTGCCAGCAGCCAAAACACCATATATTTT. Translating it yields CASSQNTIYF. J is TRBJ1-3 and V is TRBV4-2; the D is unclear. V lost 2 bases to trimming and J lost 7 bases, with 0 bases between them. The length of the CDR3 is 10 residues. Germline V gives CDR1 LGHNA, CDR2 YNFKEQ.

The rearrangement joins TRBV30 to TRBJ1-5, with a weak D call TRBD1 (6 bases). This CDR3 contains 15 residues. Trimming removed 0 bases from V and 2 bases from J, with 11 bases in between. CDR1 and CDR2 from the germline V gene are GTSNPN and SVGIG (reference sequence). CDR3 loop: CAWSVGGEGNQPQHF. CDR3 nucleotide sequence: TGTGCCTGGAGTGTAGGGGGGGAGGGCAATCAGCCCCAGCATTTT.

V is TRBV30 and J is TRBJ2-3, with a weak D call TRBD2 (5 bases). This CDR3 region has 11 residues. Germline V CDR1 and CDR2: GTSNPN, SVGIG (reference sequence). The V end was cut by 8 bases, the J end by 8 bases, with 14 bases between. CDR3 region: CAGGEDLTQYF. DNA for the CDR3: TGTGCCGGAGGCGAGGACCTTACGCAGTATTTT.

The chain is built from TRBV5-1 and TRBJ2-5, with a weak D call TRBD2 (6 bases). CDR1 is SGHRS and CDR2 is YFSETQ in the germline V gene. The CDR3 length is 17 residues. Trimming pared 3 bases from V and 4 bases from J, leaving 22 bases between. Written as DNA, the CDR3 is TGCGCCAGCAGCTATTCTGTAGCGGCCCGGGGGAGAGAGACCCAGTACTTC. It translates to CASSYSVAARGRETQYF.